The entry below gives a single T cell receptor (beta chain) sequence along with its context. Its specificity is not known. The data were obtained in a study of cytomegalovirus exposure and HLA in healthy donors. Overall study findings and caveats: TCR beta V- and J-gene trimming was later associated with a missense DCLRE1C variant. After further analysis at a later stage, 15,000 to 20,000 TCR beta sequences were associated with HLA alleles at 0.05 false discovery rate. The listing of 150 to 200 TCR beta chains classed them as cytomegalovirus-associated.

CDR1 is LNHNV, CDR2 YYDKDF, per germline (reference sequence). The CDR3 extends over 14 amino acids. The V and J ends lost 3 bases and 1 base, in that order; junction bases with no gene match: 0. PCR used 60 Vbeta primers and 13 Jbeta primers. The table came from immunoSEQ multiplex PCR; TCRdb's copy has only in-frame clones and leaves some out. Among about 190,000 clones, over 70% were seen once, and the ten largest hold 3.1%. There were likely unrecorded immune exposures, though donors were nominally healthy when sampled. This receptor was obtained from a woman aged 30 to 39 in good health and CMV-seropositive. Sequencing was performed on PBMCs. This chain connects TRBV15 to TRBJ1-3; 7 nucleotides line up with TRBD1. The chain's CDR3 is CATSRGQSGNTIYF. Here the CDR3 DNA reads TGTGCCACCAGCAGGGGACAGTCTGGAAACACCATATATTTT.